The T cell receptor beta chain under discussion was sequenced for a study of blood T cell repertoires in COVID-19. Study-wide background: The United States, Italy and Spain supplied acute and convalescent COVID-19 samples. Sources were T cells, B-cell-depleted T cells, or PBMCs; the material itself was cDNA or gDNA.

Germline assignment: CDR1 SGDLS and CDR2 YYNGEE. The CDR3 is made up of 16 amino acids. Germline trimming cut 0 bases from V and 0 bases from J; bases unmatched to any gene: 5. The authors' processing: Reference gene primer amplification gave estimated nucleated cell counts. This table comes from immunoSEQ multiplex PCR, and its TCRdb copy is limited to in-frame clones, with some not included. Clonal size and the V and J genes are those of that table, whereas D and trimming came from the DNA. The repertoire consists of some 150,000 clones, with just under 85% occurring once and the leading ten covering around 2.7%.

V gene TRBV9 combines with J gene TRBJ1-1, with TRBD1 matching 7 bases. Sequencing was done on a sample of peripheral blood. The clonotype originates from a woman older than 75 with acute or convalescent COVID-19. The CDR3 loop reads CASSVGQGAMNTEAFF. For the CDR3, the DNA is TGTGCCAGCAGCGTAGGACAGGGAGCCATGAACACTGAAGCTTTCTTT.